This TCR beta chain comes out of a study of human T cells and chemical hapten exposure. Study-level background: Patients were given diphenylcyclopropenone on the scalp weekly across the roughly 24-week study.

A few counts support this clonotype. The V end lost 8 bases, the J end lost 0 bases, and 14 bases lay between the germline ends. Germline loops: CDR1 ENHRY, CDR2 SYGVKD. This CDR3 contains 16 residues. Described time point: pre-sensitization, week 0. Regarding treatment: therapeutic diphenylcyclopropenone sensitization with weekly scalp DPC. Blood draws preceded each patch test application. TCRdb recomputed calls from the RACE reads with MiXCR, one row per CDR3 protein. The data show some 400,000 distinct CDR3 sequences, less than 6.5% seen once. Here the sequenced sample was whole blood, taken in connection with sensitization to the hapten diphenylcyclopropenone (DPC). This clonotype was obtained from a woman aged 45-60 years with alopecia areata. Some clones in this sample may be carry-over from other donors' samples. This sequence joins TRBV10-3 and TRBJ1-6; D gene unclear. CDR3 region: CAIREVASSYNSPLHF. For the CDR3, the DNA is TGTGCCATCCGCGAGGTTGCAAGCTCCTATAATTCACCCCTCCACTTT.